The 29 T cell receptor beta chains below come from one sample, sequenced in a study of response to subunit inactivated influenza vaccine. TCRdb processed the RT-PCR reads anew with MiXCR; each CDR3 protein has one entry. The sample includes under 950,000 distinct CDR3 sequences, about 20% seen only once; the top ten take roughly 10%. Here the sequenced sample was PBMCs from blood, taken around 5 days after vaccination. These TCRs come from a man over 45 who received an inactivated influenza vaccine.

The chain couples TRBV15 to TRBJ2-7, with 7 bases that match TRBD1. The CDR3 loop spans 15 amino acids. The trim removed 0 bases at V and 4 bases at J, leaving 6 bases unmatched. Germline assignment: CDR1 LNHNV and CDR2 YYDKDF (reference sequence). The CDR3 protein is CATSRDGGQSYEQYF. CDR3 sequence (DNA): TGTGCCACCAGCAGAGATGGGGGACAGTCATACGAGCAGTACTTC.

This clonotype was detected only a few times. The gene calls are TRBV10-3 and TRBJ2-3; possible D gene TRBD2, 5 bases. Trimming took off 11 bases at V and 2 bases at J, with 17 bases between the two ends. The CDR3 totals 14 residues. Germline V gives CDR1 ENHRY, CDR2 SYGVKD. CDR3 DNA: TGTGCCGTCCGTCGCGGGTCAGACACAGATACGCAGTATTTT. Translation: CAVRRGSDTDTQYF.

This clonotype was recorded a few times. For the CDR3, the DNA is TGTGCCAGCAGTGAACAGGGGGCCGTAACTGGGGCCAACGTCCTGACTTTC. It yields the protein CASSEQGAVTGANVLTF. The genes are TRBV2 and TRBJ2-6; 8 positions agree with TRBD1. V was clipped by 2 bases and J by 2 bases; unmatched bases: 5. The germline V gene encodes CDR1 SNHLY and CDR2 FYNNEI. The CDR3 covers 17 residues.

The CDR3 here is CASSYSTPENKKLRKTVWETQYF. The CDR3 region has the DNA TGTGCCAGCAGTTACTCGACTCCGGAGAATAAAAAACTAAGAAAGACAGTATGGGAGACCCAGTACTTC. The rearrangement uses TRBV6-2 or TRBV6-3 and TRBJ2-5; possibly TRBD1 for D (5 bases). This CDR3 has 23 residues. V lost 0 bases, J lost 5 bases, and 37 bases lay in between. Germline V gives CDR1 MNHEY, CDR2 SVGEGT.

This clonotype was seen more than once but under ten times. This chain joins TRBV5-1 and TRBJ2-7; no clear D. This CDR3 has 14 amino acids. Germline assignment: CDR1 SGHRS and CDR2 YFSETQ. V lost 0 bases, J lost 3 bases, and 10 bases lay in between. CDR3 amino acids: CASSLDRTVYEQYF. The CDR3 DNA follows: TGCGCCAGCAGCTTGGACAGAACCGTCTACGAGCAGTACTTC. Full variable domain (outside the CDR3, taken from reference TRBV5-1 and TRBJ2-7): KAGVTQTPRYLIKTRGQQVTLSCSPISGHRSVSWYQQTPGQGLQFLFEYFSETQRNKGNFPGRFSGRQFSNSRSEMNVSTLELGDSALYLCASSLDRTVYEQYFGPGTRLTVT.

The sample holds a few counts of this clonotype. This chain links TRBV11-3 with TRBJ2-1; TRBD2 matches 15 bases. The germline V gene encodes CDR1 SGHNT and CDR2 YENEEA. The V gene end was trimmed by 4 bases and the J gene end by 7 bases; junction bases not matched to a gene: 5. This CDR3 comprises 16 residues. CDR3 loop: CASSYGTSGGTNEQFF. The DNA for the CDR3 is TGTGCCAGCAGCTACGGGACTAGCGGGGGGACGAATGAGCAGTTCTTC.

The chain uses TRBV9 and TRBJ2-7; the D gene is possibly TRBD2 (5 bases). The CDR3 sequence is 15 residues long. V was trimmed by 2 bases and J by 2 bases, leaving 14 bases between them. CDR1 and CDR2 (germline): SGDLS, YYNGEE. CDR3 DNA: TGTGCCAGCAGCGTCAGTAGCGCGGGCCCCTACGAGCAGTACTTC. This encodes CASSVSSAGPYEQYF.

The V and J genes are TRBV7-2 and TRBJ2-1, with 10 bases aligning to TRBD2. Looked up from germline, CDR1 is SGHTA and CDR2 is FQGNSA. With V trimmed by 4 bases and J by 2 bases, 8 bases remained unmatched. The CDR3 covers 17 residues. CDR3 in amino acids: CASSSTTSGFTYNEQFF. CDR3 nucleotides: TGTGCCAGCAGCTCTACGACTAGCGGGTTCACCTACAATGAGCAGTTCTTC. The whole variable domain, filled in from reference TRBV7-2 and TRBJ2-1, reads GAGVSQSPSNKVTEKGKDVELRCDPISGHTALYWYRQSLGQGLEFLIYFQGNSAPDKSGLPSDRFSAERTGGSVSTLTIQRTQQEDSAVYLCASSSTTSGFTYNEQFFGPGTRLTVL.

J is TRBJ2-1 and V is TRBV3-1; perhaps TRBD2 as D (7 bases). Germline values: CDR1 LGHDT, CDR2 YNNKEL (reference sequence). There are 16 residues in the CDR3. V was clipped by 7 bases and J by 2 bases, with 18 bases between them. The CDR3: CASTKSNGGPYNEQFF. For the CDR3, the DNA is TGTGCCAGCACGAAGTCGAACGGGGGGCCCTACAATGAGCAGTTCTTC.

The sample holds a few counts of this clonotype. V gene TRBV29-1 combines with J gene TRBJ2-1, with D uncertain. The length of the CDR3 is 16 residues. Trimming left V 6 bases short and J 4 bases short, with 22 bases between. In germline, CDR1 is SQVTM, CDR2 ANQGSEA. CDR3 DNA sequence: TGCAGCGTCCTCGCCCCCACAAGGGCCCCTTACAATGAGCAGTTCTTC. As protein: CSVLAPTRAPYNEQFF.

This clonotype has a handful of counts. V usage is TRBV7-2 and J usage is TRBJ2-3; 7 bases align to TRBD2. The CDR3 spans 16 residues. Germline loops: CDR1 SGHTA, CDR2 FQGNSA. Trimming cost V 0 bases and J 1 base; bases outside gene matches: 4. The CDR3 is CASSLALTSGTDTQYF. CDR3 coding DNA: TGTGCCAGCAGCTTAGCGCTTACTAGCGGCACAGATACGCAGTATTTT.

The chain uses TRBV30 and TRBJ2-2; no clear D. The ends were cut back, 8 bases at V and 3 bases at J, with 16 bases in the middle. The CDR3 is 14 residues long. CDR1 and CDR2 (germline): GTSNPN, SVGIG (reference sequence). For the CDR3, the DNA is TGTGCCCGAAGGTTGGGGTTGGACACCGGGGAGCTGTTTTTT. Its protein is CARRLGLDTGELFF.

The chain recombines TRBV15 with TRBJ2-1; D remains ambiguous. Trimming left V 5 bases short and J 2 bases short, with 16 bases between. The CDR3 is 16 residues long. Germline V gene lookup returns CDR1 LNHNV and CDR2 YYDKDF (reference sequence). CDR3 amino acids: CATSPVERAPYNEQFF. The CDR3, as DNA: TGTGCCACCAGCCCGGTCGAACGGGCTCCCTACAATGAGCAGTTCTTC. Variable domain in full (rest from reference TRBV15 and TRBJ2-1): DAMVIQNPRYQVTQFGKPVTLSCSQTLNHNVMYWYQQKSSQAPKLLFHYYDKDFNNEADTPDNFQSRRPNTSFCFLDIRSPGLGDTAMYLCATSPVERAPYNEQFFGPGTRLTVL.

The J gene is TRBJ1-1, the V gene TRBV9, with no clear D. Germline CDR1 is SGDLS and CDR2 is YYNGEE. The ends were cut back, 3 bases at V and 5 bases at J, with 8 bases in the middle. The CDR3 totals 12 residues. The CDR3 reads CASSGSGTEAFF. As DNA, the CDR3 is TGTGCCAGCAGCGGTTCGGGAACTGAAGCTTTCTTT.

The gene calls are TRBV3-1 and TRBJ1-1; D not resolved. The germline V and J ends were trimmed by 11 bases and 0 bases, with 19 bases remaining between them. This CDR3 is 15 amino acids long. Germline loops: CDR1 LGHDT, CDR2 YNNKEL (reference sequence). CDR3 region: CASCQDLLVNTEAFF. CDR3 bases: TGTGCCTCCTGCCAAGACTTACTGGTGAACACTGAAGCTTTCTTT.

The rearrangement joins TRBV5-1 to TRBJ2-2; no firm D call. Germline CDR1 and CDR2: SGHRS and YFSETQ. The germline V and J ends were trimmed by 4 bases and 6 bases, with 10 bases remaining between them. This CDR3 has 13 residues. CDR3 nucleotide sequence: TGCGCCAGCAGCAACGACCAGCCCGGGGAGCTGTTTTTT. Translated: CASSNDQPGELFF. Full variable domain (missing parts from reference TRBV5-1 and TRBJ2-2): KAGVTQTPRYLIKTRGQQVTLSCSPISGHRSVSWYQQTPGQGLQFLFEYFSETQRNKGNFPGRFSGRQFSNSRSEMNVSTLELGDSALYLCASSNDQPGELFFGEGSRLTVL.

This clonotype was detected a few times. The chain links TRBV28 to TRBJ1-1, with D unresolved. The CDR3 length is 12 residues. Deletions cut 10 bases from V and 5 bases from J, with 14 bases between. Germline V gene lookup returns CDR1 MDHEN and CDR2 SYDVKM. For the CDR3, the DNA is TGTGCCATCGCCACCTGGGGTACTGAAGCTTTCTTT. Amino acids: CAIATWGTEAFF.

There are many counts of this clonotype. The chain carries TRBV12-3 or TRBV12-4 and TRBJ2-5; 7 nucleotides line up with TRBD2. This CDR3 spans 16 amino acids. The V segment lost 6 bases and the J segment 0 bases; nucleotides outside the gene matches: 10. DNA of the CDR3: TGTGCCAGCAGCCCCCCAGGGCTAGCGGACCAAGAGACCCAGTACTTC. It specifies CASSPPGLADQETQYF.

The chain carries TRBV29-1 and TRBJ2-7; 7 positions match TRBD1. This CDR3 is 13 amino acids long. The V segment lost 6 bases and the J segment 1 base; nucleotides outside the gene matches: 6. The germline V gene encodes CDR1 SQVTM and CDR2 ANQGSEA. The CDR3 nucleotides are TGCAGCGTCACGGGACAGACTTCCTACGAGCAGTACTTC. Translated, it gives CSVTGQTSYEQYF.

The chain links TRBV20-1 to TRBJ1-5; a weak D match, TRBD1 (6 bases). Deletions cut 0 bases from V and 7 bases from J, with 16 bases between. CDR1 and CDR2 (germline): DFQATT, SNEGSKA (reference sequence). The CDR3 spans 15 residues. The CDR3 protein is CSAREQQGRYQPQHF. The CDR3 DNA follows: TGCAGTGCTAGAGAACAACAGGGAAGGTACCAGCCCCAGCATTTT.

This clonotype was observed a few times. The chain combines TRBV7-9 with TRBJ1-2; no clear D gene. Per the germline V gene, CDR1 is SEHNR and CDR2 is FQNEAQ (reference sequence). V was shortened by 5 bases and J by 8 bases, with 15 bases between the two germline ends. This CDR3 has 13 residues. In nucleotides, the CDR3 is TGTGCCAGCAGCCCAGGCCCCGCCATGGGCTACACCTTC. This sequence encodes CASSPGPAMGYTF.

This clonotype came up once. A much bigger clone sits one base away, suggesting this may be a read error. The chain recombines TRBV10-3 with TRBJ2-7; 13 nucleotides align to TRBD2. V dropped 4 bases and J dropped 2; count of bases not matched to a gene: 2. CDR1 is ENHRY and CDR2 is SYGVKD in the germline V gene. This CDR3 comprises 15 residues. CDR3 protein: CAISVGTSGAYEQYF. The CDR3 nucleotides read TGTGCCATCAGTGTCGGGACTAGCGGGGCCTACGAGCAGTACTTC.

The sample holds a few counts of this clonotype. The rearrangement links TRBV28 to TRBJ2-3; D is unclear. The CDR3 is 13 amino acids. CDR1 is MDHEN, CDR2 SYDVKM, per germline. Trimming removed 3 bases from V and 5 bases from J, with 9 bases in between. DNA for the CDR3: TGTGCCAGCAGTTTTCGCGGTCGAGATACGCAGTATTTT. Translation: CASSFRGRDTQYF.

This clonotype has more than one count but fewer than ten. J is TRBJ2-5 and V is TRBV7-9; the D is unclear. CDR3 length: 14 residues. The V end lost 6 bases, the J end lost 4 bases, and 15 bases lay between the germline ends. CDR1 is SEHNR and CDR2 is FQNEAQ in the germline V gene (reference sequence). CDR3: CASSPGDFRETQYF. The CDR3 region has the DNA TGTGCCAGCAGTCCCGGAGACTTTAGAGAGACCCAGTACTTC.

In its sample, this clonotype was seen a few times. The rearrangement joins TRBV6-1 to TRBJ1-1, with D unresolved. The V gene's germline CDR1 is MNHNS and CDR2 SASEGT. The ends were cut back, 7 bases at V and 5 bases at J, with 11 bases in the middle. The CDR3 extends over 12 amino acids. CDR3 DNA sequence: TGTGCCAGCATAAGGGATGGGACTGAAGCTTTCTTT. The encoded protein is CASIRDGTEAFF.

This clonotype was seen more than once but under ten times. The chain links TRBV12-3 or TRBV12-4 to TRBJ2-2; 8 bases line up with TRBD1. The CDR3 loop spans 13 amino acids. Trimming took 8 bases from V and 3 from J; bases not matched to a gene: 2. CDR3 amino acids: CASSDRDTGELFF. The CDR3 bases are TGTGCCAGCTCGGACAGGGACACCGGGGAGCTGTTTTTT.

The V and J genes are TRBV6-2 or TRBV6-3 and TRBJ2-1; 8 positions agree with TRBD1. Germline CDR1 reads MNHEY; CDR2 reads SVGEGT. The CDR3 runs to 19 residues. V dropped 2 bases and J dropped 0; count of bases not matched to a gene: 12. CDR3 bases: TGTGCCAGCAGTTACCTTAGCAGGGGGCCCTCGAGCTCCTACAATGAGCAGTTCTTC. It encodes CASSYLSRGPSSSYNEQFF.

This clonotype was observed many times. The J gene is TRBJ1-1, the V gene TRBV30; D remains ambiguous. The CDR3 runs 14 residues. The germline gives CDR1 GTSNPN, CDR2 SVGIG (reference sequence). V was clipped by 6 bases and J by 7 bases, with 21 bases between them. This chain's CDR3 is CACPRRRGLGEAFF. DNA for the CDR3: TGTGCCTGCCCACGAAGGCGGGGTCTGGGTGAAGCTTTCTTT.

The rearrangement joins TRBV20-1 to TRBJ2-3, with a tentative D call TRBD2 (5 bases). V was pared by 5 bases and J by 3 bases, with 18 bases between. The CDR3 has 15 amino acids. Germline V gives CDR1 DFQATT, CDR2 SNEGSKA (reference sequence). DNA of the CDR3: TGCAGTGCTCGCGTGAGTCTAGCCCCTACAGATACGCAGTATTTT. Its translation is CSARVSLAPTDTQYF.